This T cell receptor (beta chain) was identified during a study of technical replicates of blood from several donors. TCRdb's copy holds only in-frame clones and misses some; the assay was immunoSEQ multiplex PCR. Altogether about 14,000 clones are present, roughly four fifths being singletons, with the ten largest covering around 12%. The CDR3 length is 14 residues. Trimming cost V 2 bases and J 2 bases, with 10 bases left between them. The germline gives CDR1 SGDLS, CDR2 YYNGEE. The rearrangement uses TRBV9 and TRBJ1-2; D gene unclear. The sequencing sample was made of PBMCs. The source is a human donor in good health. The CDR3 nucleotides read TGTGCCAGCAGCGTCTCTGGAGGGAACTATGGCTACACCTTC. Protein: CASSVSGGNYGYTF.